This passage covers 9 T cell receptor beta chains from one sample sequenced in a study of blood T cell repertoires in COVID-19. Using immunoSEQ multiplex PCR, the repertoire was profiled, and TCRdb retains in-frame clones only, with some absent. The sample lists about 170,000 clones; approximately 86% were seen once. The source material was peripheral blood. These receptors originate from a man in his 60s with COVID-19, enrolled during active disease.

The chain employs TRBV9 and TRBJ1-5; D is possibly TRBD1 (6 bases). Trimming cost V 4 bases and J 4 bases, with 12 bases left between them. CDR1 and CDR2 (germline): SGDLS, YYNGEE. This CDR3 comprises 14 residues. The CDR3: CASSTGWENQPQHF. CDR3 coding DNA: TGTGCCAGCAGCACAGGGTGGGAAAATCAGCCCCAGCATTTT.

This clone was seen once. V gene TRBV4-3 combines with J gene TRBJ2-3, with 8 positions matching TRBD1. The germline CDR1 and CDR2 sequences are LGHNA and YSLEER. The V gene end was trimmed by 3 bases and the J gene end by 7 bases; junction bases not matched to a gene: 6. CDR3 size: 14 residues. The CDR3 DNA sequence: TGCGCCAGCAGCCATGCAGGGGGCGGGAATACGCAGTATTTT. Translated: CASSHAGGGNTQYF.

The rearrangement links TRBV7-2 to TRBJ1-4, with TRBD1 matching over 11 bases. The V and J ends lost 5 bases and 3 bases, in that order; junction bases with no gene match: 5. This CDR3 spans 16 amino acids. Germline loops: CDR1 SGHTA, CDR2 FQGNSA. The CDR3 sequence is CASSRTGGASNEKLFF. CDR3 nucleotide sequence: TGTGCCAGCAGCAGGACAGGGGGCGCTTCTAATGAAAAACTGTTTTTT.

The chain employs TRBV2 and TRBJ2-7; D remains unclear. The length of the CDR3 is 13 residues. V dropped 3 bases and J dropped 2 bases, with 8 bases sitting between them. Germline V CDR1 and CDR2: SNHLY, FYNNEI. The CDR3 is CASSEWSTYEQYF. The CDR3 DNA reads as TGTGCCAGCAGTGAGTGGAGCACCTACGAGCAGTACTTC.

This clone was detected only a few times. The V and J genes are TRBV27 and TRBJ2-1, with TRBD2 matching 15 bases. Losses at the gene ends were 8 bases for V and 0 bases for J; bases not matched to a gene: 14. The CDR3 is made up of 20 amino acids. The germline V gene encodes CDR1 MNHEY and CDR2 SMNVEV (reference sequence). CDR3 DNA: TGTGCCAGCGGCCAGAGGGGACTAGCGGGGGGACGCAGCTCCTACAATGAGCAGTTCTTC. It translates to CASGQRGLAGGRSSYNEQFF.

The V and J genes are TRBV11-2 and TRBJ1-1; the D gene is possibly TRBD1 (6 bases). Germline V CDR1 and CDR2: SGHAT, FQNNGV. V lost 4 bases and J lost 3, with 9 bases in between. This CDR3 is 13 amino acids long. The CDR3 DNA reads TGTGCCAGCAGCTGGGCAGGGGACACTGAAGCTTTCTTT. Translation gives CASSWAGDTEAFF.

This clone was detected once. The chain combines TRBV2 with TRBJ2-7, with D maybe TRBD1 (6 bases). Between the trimmed V and J ends, which lost 5 bases and 5 bases, there was a span of 19 bases. Germline V gene data show CDR1 as SNHLY and CDR2 as FYNNEI. The length of the CDR3 is 15 residues. The CDR3 region has the DNA TGTGCCAGCAGTTTCCTCAGGGGCACCGCCGACGAGCAGTACTTC. The encoded protein is CASSFLRGTADEQYF.

This chain joins TRBV5-1 and TRBJ2-7; 8 positions match TRBD2. This CDR3 contains 14 residues. The germline V gene has CDR1 SGHRS and CDR2 YFSETQ. The V gene end was trimmed by 5 bases and the J gene end by 4 bases; junction bases not matched to a gene: 8. The CDR3 loop reads CASRRGGGNYEQYF. In nucleotides, the CDR3 is TGCGCCAGCAGGAGGGGCGGGGGGAATTACGAGCAGTACTTC.

The V and J genes are TRBV6-5 and TRBJ1-5; TRBD1 matches 7 bases. The CDR3 spans 15 residues. Germline V CDR1 and CDR2: MNHEY, SVGAGI. The V and J ends lost 7 bases and 3 bases, in that order; junction bases with no gene match: 9. Here the CDR3 DNA reads TGTGCCAGCATCCACCGGGACAGACACAATCAGCCCCAGCATTTT. Protein sequence: CASIHRDRHNQPQHF.